This entry is about one T cell receptor (beta chain). V lost 4 bases to trimming and J lost 2 bases, with 9 bases between them. The CDR3 sequence is 13 residues long. Germline CDR1 SGHKS, CDR2 YYEKEE (reference sequence). The source of the sample is a study of Graves' ophthalmopathy and Graves' hyperthyroidism. Using RNA transcripts, the TCR beta CDR3 regions were amplified. First-round RT-PCR relied on HTBI primers, and a second-round multiplex PCR came next. Each CDR3 protein gets one entry after TCRdb re-called the multiplex PCR reads with MiXCR. The sample contains hundreds of thousands of distinct CDR3 sequences, approximately 21% of which appear only once. Researchers classed hyperthyroidism as stable given no ophthalmopathy within 18 months of follow-up.

The chain combines TRBV5-5 with TRBJ1-1; no firm D call. The TCR sequence derives from a woman aged 18-29 years with stable Graves' hyperthyroidism. Some clones in this sample may be carry-over from other donors' samples. Sequenced: peripheral blood. The CDR3 here is CASSQSVNTEAFF. The CDR3 region has the DNA TGTGCCAGCAGCCAATCCGTCAACACTGAAGCTTTCTTT.